The T cell receptor (beta chain) under discussion was sequenced for a study of blood T cell repertoires in COVID-19. The germline V gene has CDR1 MNHNS and CDR2 SASEGT. This CDR3 has 14 residues. Between the trimmed V and J ends, which lost 2 bases and 4 bases, there was a span of 9 bases. Assay: immunoSEQ multiplex PCR; the TCRdb copy retains only in-frame clones and omits some. The data contain under 100,000 clones, around 90% of them singletons. This clone appeared a single time. The sample holds other DNA sequences that translate to the same CDR3. J is TRBJ1-5 and V is TRBV6-1; possibly TRBD1 for D (5 bases). The source material was peripheral blood. The clonotype originates from a woman in her sixties or seventies with acute or convalescent COVID-19. The CDR3, as DNA: TGTGCCAGCAGTGAAAGAAGGGGTAATCAGCCCCAGCATTTT. Translated, it gives CASSERRGNQPQHF.